This T cell receptor beta chain was recorded in a study of T cells after yellow fever vaccination. The V gene lost 7 bases and the J gene lost 0 bases, with 16 bases spanning the gap. CDR1 and CDR2 (germline): SGHRS, YFSETQ. The CDR3 sequence is 15 residues long. TCRdb fed the 5' RACE reads into MiXCR, producing one record per CDR3 protein. In the table there are about 130,000 distinct CDR3 sequences, more than 6% of which are singletons. The table lists this clonotype with many counts. The sequence came from a man younger than 30 who received the YFV17D yellow fever vaccine. The chain couples TRBV5-1 to TRBJ1-1; TRBD1 might be the D (5 bases). This material consisted of CD4+ T cells sorted from PBMCs, taken 9 to 11 days after the first yellow fever vaccination. CDR3 in amino acids: CASGRIDSLNTEAFF. CDR3 bases: TGCGCCAGCGGAAGGATAGACAGTTTGAACACTGAAGCTTTCTTT.